The clone carrying this TCR beta chain was found a few times. No antigen is known for it. The study isolated at least 6.5 million PBMCs from each sample. Germline CDR1 is MDHEN and CDR2 is SYDVKM. The J segment lost 8 bases and the V segment lost 7 bases, leaving 8 bases of the junction unmatched. The CDR3 sequence is 14 residues long. With a J-beta primer mix and a sample-barcoded 5' primer, a second PCR ran about 7 to 11 cycles. A template-switch adaptor with 12 random nucleotides tagged each cDNA molecule. One entry per CDR3 protein, called by TCRdb with MiXCR from the 5' RACE reads. The data contain about 1.4 million distinct CDR3 sequences, approximately 63% of them seen just once; the ten biggest clones take up 6.5% to 8.5%. The sample originates from a study of blood T cells in healthy people across ages. Broader study findings: While age rose, TCR beta diversity per million T cells dropped in a roughly linear way.

The origin of this receptor is a man aged 18-30 years in good health. This rearrangement joins TRBV28 to TRBJ2-1; 10 bases match TRBD2. The sample consisted of blood. The CDR3 sequence is CASTLAGARDEQFF. CDR3 coding DNA: TGTGCCAGCACCCTAGCGGGGGCCAGGGATGAGCAGTTCTTC.